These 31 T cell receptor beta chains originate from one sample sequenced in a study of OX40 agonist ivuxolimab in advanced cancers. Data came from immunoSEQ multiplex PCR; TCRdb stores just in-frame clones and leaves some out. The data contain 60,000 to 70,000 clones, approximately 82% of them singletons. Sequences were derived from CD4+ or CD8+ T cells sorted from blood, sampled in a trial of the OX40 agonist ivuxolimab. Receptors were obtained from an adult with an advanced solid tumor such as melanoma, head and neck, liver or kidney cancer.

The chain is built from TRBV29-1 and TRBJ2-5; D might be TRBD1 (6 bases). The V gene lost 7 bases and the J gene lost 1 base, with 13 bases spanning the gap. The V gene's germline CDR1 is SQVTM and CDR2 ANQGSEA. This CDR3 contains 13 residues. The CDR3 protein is CSAGQLIQETQYF. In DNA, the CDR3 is TGCAGCGCCGGACAGCTGATCCAAGAGACCCAGTACTTC. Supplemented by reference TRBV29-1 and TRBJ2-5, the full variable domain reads SAVISQKPSRDICQRGTSLTIQCQVDSQVTMMFWYRQQPGQSLTLIATANQGSEATYESGFVIDKFPISRPNLTFSTLTVSNMSPEDSSIYLCSAGQLIQETQYFGPGTRLLVL.

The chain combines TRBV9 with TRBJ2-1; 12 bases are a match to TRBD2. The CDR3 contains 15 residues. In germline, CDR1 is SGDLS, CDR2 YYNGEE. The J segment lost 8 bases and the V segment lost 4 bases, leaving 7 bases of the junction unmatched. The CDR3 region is CASSSLAGGGDEQFF. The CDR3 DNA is TGTGCCAGCAGCTCACTAGCGGGAGGCGGCGATGAGCAGTTCTTC.

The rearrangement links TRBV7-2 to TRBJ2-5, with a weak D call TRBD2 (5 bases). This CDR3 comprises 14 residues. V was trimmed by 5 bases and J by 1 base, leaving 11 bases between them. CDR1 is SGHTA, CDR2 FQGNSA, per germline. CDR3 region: CASSSYSGQETQYF. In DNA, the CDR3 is TGTGCCAGCAGCAGCTACAGCGGCCAAGAGACCCAGTACTTC.

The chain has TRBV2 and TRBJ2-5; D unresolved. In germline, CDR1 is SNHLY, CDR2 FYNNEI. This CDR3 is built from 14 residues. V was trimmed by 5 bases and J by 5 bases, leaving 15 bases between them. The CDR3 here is CASSIRLLGETQYF. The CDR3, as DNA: TGTGCCAGCAGTATCCGCCTCCTGGGGGAGACCCAGTACTTC.

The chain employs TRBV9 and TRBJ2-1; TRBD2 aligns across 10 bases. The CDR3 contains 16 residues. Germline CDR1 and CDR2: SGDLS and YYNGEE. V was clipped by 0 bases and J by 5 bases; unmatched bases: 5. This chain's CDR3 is CASSVGAGGPHNEQFF. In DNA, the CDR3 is TGTGCCAGCAGCGTAGGAGCGGGAGGGCCCCACAATGAGCAGTTCTTC.

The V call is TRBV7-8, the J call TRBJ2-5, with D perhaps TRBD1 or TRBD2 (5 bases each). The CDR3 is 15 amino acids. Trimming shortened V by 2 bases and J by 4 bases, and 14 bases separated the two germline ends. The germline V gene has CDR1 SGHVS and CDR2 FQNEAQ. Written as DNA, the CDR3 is TGTGCCAGCAGCTTACGGGACCCACATAGAGAGACCCAGTACTTC. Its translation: CASSLRDPHRETQYF. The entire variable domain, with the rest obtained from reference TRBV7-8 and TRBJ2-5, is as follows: GAGVSQSPRYKVAKRGQDVALRCDPISGHVSLFWYQQALGQGPEFLTYFQNEAQLDKSGLPSDRFFAERPEGSVSTLKIQRTQQEDSAVYLCASSLRDPHRETQYFGPGTRLLVL.

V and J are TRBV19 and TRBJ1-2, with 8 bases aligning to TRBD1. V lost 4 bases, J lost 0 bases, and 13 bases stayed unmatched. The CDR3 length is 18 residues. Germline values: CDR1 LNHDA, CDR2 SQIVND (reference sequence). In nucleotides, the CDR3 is TGTGCCAGTAGTACCTCGCTCGGACAGGGTTCAGCTAACTATGGCTACACCTTC. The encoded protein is CASSTSLGQGSANYGYTF.

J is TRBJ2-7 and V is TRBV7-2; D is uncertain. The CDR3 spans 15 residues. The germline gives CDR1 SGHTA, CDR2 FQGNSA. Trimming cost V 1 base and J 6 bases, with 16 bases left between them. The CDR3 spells CASSLGVASLGEQYF. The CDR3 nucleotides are TGTGCCAGCAGCTTAGGCGTGGCGAGCCTCGGCGAGCAGTACTTC.

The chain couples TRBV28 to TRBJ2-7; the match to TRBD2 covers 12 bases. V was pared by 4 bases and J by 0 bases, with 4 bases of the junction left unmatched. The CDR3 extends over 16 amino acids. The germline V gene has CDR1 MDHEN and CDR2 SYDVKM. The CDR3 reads CASSSSTSGSSYEQYF. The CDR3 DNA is TGTGCCAGCAGTTCGTCGACTAGCGGGAGCTCCTACGAGCAGTACTTC.

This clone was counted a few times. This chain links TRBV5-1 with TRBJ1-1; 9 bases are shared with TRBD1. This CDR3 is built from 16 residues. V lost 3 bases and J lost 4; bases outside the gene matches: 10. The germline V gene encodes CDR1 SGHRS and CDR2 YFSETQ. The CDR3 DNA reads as TGCGCCAGCAGCTGGGTTGGACAGGGGCTGGGCACTGAAGCTTTCTTT. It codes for CASSWVGQGLGTEAFF.

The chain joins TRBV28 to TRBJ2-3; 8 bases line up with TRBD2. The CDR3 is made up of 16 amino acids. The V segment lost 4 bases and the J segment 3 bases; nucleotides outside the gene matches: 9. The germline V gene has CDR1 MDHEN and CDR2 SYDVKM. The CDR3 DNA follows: TGTGCCAGCAGTTCTATAGCGGGATCATTGACAGATACGCAGTATTTT. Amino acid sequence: CASSSIAGSLTDTQYF.

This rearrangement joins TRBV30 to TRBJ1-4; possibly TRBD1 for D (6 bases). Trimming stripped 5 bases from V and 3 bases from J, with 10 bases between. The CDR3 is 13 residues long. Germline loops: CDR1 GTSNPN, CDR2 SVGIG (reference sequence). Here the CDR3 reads CAWQGRANEKLFF. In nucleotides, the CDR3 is TGTGCCTGGCAGGGGAGGGCTAATGAAAAACTGTTTTTT.

CDR3 region: CASLPGWNQPQHF. Written as DNA, the CDR3 is TGTGCCAGCCTCCCGGGCTGGAATCAGCCCCAGCATTTT. The chain recombines TRBV2 with TRBJ1-5; the D is unclear. This CDR3 region has 13 residues. Germline V gene lookup returns CDR1 SNHLY and CDR2 FYNNEI. V dropped 8 bases and J dropped 4 bases, with 12 bases sitting between them.

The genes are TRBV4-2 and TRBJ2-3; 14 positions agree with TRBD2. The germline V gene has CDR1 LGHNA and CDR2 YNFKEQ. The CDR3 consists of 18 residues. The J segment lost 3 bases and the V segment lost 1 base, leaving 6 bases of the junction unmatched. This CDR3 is CASSQVGTSGSLTDTQYF. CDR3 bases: TGTGCCAGCAGCCAAGTAGGGACTAGCGGGAGTTTGACAGATACGCAGTATTTT.

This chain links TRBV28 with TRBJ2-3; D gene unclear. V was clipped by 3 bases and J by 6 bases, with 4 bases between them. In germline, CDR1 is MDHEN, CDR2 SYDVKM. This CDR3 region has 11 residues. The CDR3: CASSLRDTQYF. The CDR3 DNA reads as TGTGCCAGCAGTTTGAGGGATACGCAGTATTTT.

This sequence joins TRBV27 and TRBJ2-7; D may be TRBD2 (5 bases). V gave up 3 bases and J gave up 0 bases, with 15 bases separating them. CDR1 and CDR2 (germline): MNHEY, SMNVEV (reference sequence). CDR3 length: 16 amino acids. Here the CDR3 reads CASSFTRASSSYEQYF. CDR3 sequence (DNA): TGTGCCAGCAGTTTTACGCGGGCCTCTTCCTCCTACGAGCAGTACTTC.

CDR3 coding DNA: TGTGCCAGCAGCTTCTCGACTAGCGGGAGTACAGATACGCAGTATTTT. This gives the protein CASSFSTSGSTDTQYF. The J gene is TRBJ2-3, the V gene TRBV11-3; 12 bases line up with TRBD2. CDR3 length: 16 amino acids. With V trimmed by 3 bases and J by 3 bases, 4 bases remained unmatched. CDR1 and CDR2 (germline): SGHNT, YENEEA.

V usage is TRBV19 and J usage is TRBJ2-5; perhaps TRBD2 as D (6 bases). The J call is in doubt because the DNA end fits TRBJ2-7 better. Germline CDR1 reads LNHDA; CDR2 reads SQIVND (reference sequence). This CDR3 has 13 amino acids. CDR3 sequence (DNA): TGTGCCACCCAGCCGAGGACTATCTCCGAGCAGTACTTC. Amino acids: CATQPRTISEQYF.

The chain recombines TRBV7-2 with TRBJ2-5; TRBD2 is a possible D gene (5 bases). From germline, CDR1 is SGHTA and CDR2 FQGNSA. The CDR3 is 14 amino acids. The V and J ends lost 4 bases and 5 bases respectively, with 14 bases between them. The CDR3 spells CASSSSTRGETQYF. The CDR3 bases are TGTGCCAGCAGCTCCTCGACCCGAGGGGAGACCCAGTACTTC.

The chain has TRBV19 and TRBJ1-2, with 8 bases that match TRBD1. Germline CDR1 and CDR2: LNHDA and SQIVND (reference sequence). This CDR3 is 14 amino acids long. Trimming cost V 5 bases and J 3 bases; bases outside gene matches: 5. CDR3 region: CASSFRGQDYGYTF. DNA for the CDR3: TGTGCCAGTAGTTTCAGGGGGCAGGACTATGGCTACACCTTC.

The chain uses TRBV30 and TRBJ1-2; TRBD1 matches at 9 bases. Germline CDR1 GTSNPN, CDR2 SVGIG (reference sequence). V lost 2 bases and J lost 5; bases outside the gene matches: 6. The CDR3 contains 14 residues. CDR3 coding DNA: TGTGCCTGGAGTCCGACAGGGGGGATTTATGGCTACACCTTC. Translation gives CAWSPTGGIYGYTF.

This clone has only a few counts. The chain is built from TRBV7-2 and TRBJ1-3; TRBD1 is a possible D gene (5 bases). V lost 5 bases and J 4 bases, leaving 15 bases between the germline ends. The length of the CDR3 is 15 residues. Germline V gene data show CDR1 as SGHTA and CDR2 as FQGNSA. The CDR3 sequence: CASSPWVGTGNTIYF. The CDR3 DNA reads TGTGCCAGCAGCCCCTGGGTAGGGACGGGAAACACCATATATTTT. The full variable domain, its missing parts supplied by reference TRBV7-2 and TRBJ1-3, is GAGVSQSPSNKVTEKGKDVELRCDPISGHTALYWYRQSLGQGLEFLIYFQGNSAPDKSGLPSDRFSAERTGGSVSTLTIQRTQQEDSAVYLCASSPWVGTGNTIYFGEGSWLTVV.

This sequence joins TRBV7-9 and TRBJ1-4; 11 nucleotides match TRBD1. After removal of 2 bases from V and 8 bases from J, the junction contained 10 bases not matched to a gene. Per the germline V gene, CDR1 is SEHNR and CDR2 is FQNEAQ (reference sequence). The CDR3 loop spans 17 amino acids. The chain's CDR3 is CASSLLGTGGAQEKLFF. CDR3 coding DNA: TGTGCCAGCAGCTTATTGGGGACAGGGGGGGCTCAGGAAAAACTGTTTTTT.

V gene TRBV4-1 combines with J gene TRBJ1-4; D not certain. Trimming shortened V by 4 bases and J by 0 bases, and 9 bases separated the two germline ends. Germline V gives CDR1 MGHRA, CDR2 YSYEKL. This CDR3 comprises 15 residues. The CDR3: CASSLVFPTNEKLFF. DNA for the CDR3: TGCGCCAGCAGCCTTGTATTCCCAACTAATGAAAAACTGTTTTTT.

The CDR3 is CASSDGGSYNEQFF. The DNA for the CDR3 is TGTGCCAGCAGTGACGGAGGCTCCTACAATGAGCAGTTCTTC. This chain uses TRBV2 with TRBJ2-1; D perhaps matches TRBD2 (5 bases). There are 14 residues in the CDR3. Germline V gives CDR1 SNHLY, CDR2 FYNNEI. The V end lost 3 bases, the J end lost 0 bases, and 6 bases lay between the germline ends.

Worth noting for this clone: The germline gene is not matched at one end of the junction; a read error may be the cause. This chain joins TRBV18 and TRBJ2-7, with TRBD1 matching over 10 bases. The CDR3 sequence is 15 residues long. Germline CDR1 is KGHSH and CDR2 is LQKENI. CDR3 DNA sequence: TGTGCCAGCCCACCTTCCCGGACAGGGGGAGGCGAGCAGTACTTC. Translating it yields CASPPSRTGGGEQYF.

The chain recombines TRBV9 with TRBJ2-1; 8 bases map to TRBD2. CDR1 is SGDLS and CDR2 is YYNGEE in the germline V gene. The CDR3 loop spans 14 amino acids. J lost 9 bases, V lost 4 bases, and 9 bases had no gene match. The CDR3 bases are TGTGCCAGCAGCACCCCGGGACTAGACGGTGAGCAGTTCTTC. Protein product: CASSTPGLDGEQFF.

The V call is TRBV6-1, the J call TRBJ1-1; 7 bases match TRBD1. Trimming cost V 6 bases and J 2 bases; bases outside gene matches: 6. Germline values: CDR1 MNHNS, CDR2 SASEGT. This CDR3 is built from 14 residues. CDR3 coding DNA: TGTGCCAGCAGATCCCAGGGGGGAAACACTGAAGCTTTCTTT. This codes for CASRSQGGNTEAFF.

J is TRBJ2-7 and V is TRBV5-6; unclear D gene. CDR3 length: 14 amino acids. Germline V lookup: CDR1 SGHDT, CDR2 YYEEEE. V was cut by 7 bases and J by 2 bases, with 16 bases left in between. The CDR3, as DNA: TGTGCCAGCTCCTTCCTGCCAGCGACCTACGAGCAGTACTTC. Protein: CASSFLPATYEQYF.

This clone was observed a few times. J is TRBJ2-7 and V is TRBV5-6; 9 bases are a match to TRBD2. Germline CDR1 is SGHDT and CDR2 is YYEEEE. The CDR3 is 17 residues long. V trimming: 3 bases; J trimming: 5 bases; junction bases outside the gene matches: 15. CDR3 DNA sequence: TGTGCCAGCAGCTCGACTCCCTTTAGCGGGAGTCGAGACGAGCAGTACTTC. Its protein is CASSSTPFSGSRDEQYF. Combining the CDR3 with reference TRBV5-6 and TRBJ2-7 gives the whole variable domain DAGVTQSPTHLIKTRGQQVTLRCSPKSGHDTVSWYQQALGQGPQFIFQYYEEEERQRGNFPDRFSGHQFPNYSSELNVNALLLGDSALYLCASSSTPFSGSRDEQYFGPGTRLTVT.

This CDR3 reads CASSSLGGAEKLFF. CDR3 nucleotides: TGTGCCAGCAGTTCCCTGGGGGGTGCTGAAAAACTGTTTTTT. The chain has TRBV6-1 and TRBJ1-4, with D maybe TRBD1 (5 bases). The V end was cut by 5 bases, the J end by 7 bases, with 14 bases between. This CDR3 has 14 amino acids. Germline V gives CDR1 MNHNS, CDR2 SASEGT.